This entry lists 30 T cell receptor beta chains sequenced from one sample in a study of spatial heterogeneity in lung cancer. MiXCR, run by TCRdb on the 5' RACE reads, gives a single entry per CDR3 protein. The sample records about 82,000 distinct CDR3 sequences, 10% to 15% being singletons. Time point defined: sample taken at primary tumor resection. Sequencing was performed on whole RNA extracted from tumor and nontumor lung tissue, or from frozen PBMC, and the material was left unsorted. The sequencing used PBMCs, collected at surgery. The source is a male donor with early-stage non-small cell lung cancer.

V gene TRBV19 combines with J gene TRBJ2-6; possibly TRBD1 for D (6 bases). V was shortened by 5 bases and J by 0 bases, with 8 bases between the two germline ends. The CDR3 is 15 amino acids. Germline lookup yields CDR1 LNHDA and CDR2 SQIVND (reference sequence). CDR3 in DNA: TGTGCCAGTAGTGTGGACAGCTCTGGGGCCAACGTCCTGACTTTC. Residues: CASSVDSSGANVLTF. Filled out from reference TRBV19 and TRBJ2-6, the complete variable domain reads DGGITQSPKYLFRKEGQNVTLSCEQNLNHDAMYWYRQDPGQGLRLIYYSQIVNDFQKGDIAEGYSVSREKKESFPLTVTSAQKNPTAFYLCASSVDSSGANVLTFGAGSRLTVL.

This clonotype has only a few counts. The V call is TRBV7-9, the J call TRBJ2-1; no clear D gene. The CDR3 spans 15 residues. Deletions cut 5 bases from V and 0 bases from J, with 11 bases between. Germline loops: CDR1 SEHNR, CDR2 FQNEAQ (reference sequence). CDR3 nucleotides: TGTGCCAGCAGCCCCGTGGCGTACTCCTACAATGAGCAGTTCTTC. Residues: CASSPVAYSYNEQFF.

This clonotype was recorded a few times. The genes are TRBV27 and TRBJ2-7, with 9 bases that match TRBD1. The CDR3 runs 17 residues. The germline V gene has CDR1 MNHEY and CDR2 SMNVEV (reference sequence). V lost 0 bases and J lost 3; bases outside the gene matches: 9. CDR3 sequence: CASSLSWGGTGYYEQYF. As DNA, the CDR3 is TGTGCCAGCAGTTTATCCTGGGGGGGGACAGGGTACTACGAGCAGTACTTC.

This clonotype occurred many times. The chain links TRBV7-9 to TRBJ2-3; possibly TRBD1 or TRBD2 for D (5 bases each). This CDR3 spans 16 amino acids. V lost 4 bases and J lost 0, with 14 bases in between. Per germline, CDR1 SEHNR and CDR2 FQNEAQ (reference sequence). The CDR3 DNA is TGTGCCAGCAGCTCTGGGGTCGGGGCGAGCACAGATACGCAGTATTTT. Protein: CASSSGVGASTDTQYF. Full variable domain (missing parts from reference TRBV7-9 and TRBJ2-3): DTGVSQNPRHKITKRGQNVTFRCDPISEHNRLYWYRQTLGQGPEFLTYFQNEAQLEKSRLLSDRFSAERPKGSFSTLEIQRTEQGDSAMYLCASSSGVGASTDTQYFGPGTRLTVL.

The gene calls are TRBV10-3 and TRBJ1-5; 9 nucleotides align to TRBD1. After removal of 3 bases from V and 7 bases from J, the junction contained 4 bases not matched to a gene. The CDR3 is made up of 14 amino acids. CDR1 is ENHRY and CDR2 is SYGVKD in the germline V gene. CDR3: CAISEGTGLQPQHF. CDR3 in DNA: TGTGCCATCAGTGAAGGGACAGGGCTGCAGCCCCAGCATTTT.

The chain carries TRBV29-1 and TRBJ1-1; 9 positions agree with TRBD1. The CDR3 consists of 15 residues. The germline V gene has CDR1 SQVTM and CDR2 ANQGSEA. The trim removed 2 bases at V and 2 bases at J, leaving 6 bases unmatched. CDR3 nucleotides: TGCAGCGTTGAATCGACAGGGGGAGGAAACACTGAAGCTTTCTTT. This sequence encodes CSVESTGGGNTEAFF.

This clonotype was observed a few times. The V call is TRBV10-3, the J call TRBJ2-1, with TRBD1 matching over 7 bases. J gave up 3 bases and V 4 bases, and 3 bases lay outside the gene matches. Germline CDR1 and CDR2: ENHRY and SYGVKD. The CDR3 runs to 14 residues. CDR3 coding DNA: TGTGCCATCAGTGTAGGGGGCGACTACAATGAGCAGTTCTTC. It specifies CAISVGGDYNEQFF.

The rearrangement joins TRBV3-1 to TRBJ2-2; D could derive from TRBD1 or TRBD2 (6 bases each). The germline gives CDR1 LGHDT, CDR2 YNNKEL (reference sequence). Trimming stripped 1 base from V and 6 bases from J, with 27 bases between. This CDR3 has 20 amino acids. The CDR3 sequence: CASSQVAGAGSGGTPGELFF. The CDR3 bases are TGTGCCAGCAGCCAAGTGGCTGGGGCCGGGAGCGGAGGGACACCCGGGGAGCTGTTTTTT.

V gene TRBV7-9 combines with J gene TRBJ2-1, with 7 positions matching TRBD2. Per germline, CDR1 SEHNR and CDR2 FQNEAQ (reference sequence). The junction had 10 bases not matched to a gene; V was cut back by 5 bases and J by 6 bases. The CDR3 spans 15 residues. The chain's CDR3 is CASSPTGGSVNEQFF. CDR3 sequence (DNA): TGTGCCAGCAGCCCAACTGGCGGGAGCGTCAATGAGCAGTTCTTC.

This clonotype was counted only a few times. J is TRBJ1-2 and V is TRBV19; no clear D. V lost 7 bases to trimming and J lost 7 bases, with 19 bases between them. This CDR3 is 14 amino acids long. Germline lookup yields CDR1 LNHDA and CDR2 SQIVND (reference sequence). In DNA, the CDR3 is TGTGCCAGTAAAGAGGAACAGAGTAGAACTGGCTACACCTTC. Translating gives CASKEEQSRTGYTF.

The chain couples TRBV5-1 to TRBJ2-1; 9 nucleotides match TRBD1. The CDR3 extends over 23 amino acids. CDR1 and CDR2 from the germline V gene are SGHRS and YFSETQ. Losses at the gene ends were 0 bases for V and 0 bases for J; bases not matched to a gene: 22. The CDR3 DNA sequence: TGCGCCAGCAGCTTGGCCAGGAGTGGAGGACAGGGGTCCTCACGGGGCTCCTACAATGAGCAGTTCTTC. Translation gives CASSLARSGGQGSSRGSYNEQFF.

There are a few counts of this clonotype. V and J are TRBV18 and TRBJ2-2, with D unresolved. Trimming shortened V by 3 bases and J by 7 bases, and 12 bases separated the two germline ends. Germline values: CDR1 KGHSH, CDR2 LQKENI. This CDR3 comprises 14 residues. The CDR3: CASSPDRLVGELFF. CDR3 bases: TGTGCCAGCTCACCTGATAGATTGGTCGGGGAGCTGTTTTTT.

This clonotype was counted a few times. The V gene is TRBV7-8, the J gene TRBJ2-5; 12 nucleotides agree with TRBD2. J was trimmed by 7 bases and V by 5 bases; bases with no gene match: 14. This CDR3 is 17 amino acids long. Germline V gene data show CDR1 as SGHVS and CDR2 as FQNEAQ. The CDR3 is CASSARLAGEAKGTQYF. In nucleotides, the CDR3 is TGTGCCAGCAGCGCCAGACTAGCGGGGGAGGCAAAAGGGACCCAGTACTTC.

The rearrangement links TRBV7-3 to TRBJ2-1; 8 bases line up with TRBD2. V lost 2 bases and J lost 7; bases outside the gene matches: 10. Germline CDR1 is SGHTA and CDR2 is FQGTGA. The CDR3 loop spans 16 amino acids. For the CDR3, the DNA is TGTGCCAGCAGCTTATGGGGAGCGGGGGCAGGGAATGAGCAGTTCTTC. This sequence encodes CASSLWGAGAGNEQFF. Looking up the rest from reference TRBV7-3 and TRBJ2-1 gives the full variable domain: GAGVSQTPSNKVTEKGKYVELRCDPISGHTALYWYRQSLGQGPEFLIYFQGTGAADDSGLPNDRFFAVRPEGSVSTLKIQRTERGDSAVYLCASSLWGAGAGNEQFFGPGTRLTVL.

The CDR3 here is CASSVEQGWAEAFF. CDR3 nucleotide sequence: TGTGCCAGCAGCGTCGAACAGGGCTGGGCTGAAGCTTTCTTT. The chain joins TRBV5-4 to TRBJ1-1; a possible D gene is TRBD1 (6 bases). Germline V gene lookup returns CDR1 SGHNT and CDR2 YYREEE (reference sequence). The CDR3 contains 14 residues. V was cut by 4 bases and J by 6 bases, with 16 bases left in between. Full variable domain (outside the CDR3, taken from reference TRBV5-4 and TRBJ1-1): ETGVTQSPTHLIKTRGQQVTLRCSSQSGHNTVSWYQQALGQGPQFIFQYYREEENGRGNFPPRFSGLQFPNYSSELNVNALELDDSALYLCASSVEQGWAEAFFGQGTRLTVV.

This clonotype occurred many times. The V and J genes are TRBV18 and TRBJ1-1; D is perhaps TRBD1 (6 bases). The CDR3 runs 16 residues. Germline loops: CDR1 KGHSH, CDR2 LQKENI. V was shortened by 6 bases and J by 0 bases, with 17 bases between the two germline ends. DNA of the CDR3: TGTGCCAGCTCTCGCCTCCCGGACAGCTTGAACACTGAAGCTTTCTTT. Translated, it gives CASSRLPDSLNTEAFF.

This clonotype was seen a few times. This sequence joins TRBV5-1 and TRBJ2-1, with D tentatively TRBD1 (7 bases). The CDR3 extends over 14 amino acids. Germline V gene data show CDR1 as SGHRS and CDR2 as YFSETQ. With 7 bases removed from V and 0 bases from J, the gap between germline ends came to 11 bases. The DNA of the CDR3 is TGCGCCAGCTCAGGGGGGATCTCCTACAATGAGCAGTTCTTC. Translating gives CASSGGISYNEQFF.

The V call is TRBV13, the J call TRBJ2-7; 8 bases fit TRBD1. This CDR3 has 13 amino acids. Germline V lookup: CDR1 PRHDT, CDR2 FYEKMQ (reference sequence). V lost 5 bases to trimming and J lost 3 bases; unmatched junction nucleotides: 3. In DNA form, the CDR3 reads TGTGCCAGCAGCGCAACAGGGGGCTACGAGCAGTACTTC. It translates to CASSATGGYEQYF.

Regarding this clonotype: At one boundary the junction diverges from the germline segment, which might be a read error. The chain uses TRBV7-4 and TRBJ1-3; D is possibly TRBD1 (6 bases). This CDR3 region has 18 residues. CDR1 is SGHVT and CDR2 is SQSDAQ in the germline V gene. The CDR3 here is CDSSSSSAGTRGGNTIYF. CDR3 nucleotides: TGTGACAGCAGCTCCAGTTCGGCGGGGACCAGGGGAGGAAACACCATATATTTT.

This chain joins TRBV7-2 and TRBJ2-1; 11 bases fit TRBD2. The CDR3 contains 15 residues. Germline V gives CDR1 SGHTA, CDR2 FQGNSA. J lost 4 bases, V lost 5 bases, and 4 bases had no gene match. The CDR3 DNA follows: TGTGCCAGCAGCCCCGGGACTAGCGGTTACAATGAGCAGTTCTTC. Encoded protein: CASSPGTSGYNEQFF.

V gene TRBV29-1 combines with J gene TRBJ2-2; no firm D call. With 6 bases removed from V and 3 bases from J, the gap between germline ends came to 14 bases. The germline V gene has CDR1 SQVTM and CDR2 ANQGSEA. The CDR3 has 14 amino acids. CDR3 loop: CSVAAREYTGELFF. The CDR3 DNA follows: TGCAGCGTCGCCGCCCGAGAGTACACCGGGGAGCTGTTTTTT.

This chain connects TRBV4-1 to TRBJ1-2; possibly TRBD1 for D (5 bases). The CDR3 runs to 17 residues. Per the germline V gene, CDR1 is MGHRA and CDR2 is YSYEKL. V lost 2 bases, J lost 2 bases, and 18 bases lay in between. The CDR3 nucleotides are TGCGCCAGCAGCCAATATTACAGGAGTCCCGCGAACTATGGCTACACCTTC. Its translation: CASSQYYRSPANYGYTF.

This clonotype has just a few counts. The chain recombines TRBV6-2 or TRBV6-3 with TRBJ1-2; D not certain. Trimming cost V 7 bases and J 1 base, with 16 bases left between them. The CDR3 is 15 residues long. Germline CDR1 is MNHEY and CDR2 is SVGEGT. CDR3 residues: CASIPRGRVNYGYTF. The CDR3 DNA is TGTGCCAGCATCCCCAGAGGGAGGGTTAACTATGGCTACACCTTC.

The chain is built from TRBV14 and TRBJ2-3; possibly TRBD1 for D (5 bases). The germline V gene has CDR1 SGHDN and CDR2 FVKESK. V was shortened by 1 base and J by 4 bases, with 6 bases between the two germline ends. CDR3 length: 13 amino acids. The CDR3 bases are TGTGCCAGCAGCCAAGTCAGGGCAGATACGCAGTATTTT. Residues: CASSQVRADTQYF.

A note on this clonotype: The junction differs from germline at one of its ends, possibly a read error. The CDR3 sequence: CAISESRNEQCF. The CDR3 nucleotides read TGTGCCATCAGTGAATCTAGAAACGAGCAGTGCTTC. V gene TRBV10-3 combines with J gene TRBJ2-7; D gene unclear. Germline V gene lookup returns CDR1 ENHRY and CDR2 SYGVKD. The CDR3 spans 12 residues.

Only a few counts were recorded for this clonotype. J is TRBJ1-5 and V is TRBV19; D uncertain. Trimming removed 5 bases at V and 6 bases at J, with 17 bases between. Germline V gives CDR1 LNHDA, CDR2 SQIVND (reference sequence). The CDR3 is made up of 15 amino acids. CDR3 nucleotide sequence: TGTGCCAGTAGTCCCCCCGGAGGGTTCGGTCAGCCCCAGCATTTT. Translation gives CASSPPGGFGQPQHF.

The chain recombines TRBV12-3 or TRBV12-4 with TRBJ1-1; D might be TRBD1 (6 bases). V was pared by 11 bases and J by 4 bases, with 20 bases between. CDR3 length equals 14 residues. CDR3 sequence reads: CASGVQGRRTEAFF. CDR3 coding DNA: TGTGCCTCGGGGGTACAGGGACGGCGCACTGAAGCTTTCTTT.

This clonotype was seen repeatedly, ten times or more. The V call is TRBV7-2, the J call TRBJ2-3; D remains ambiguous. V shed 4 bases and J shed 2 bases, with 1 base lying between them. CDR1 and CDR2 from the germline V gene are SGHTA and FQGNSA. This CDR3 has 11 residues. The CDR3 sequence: CASSSTDTQYF. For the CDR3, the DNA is TGTGCCAGCAGCTCCACAGATACGCAGTATTTT.

CDR3 sequence reads: CATTWGVDEQFF. CDR3 in DNA: TGTGCCACAACCTGGGGGGTAGATGAGCAGTTCTTC. The chain links TRBV7-2 to TRBJ2-1, with TRBD2 as a possible D gene (6 bases). This CDR3 contains 12 residues. V was shortened by 10 bases and J by 8 bases, with 15 bases between the two germline ends. Germline V gene lookup returns CDR1 SGHTA and CDR2 FQGNSA.

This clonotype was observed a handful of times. The CDR3 DNA follows: TGTGCCAGCAGCATCGTTGAGACCCAGTACTTC. Its protein product is CASSIVETQYF. This rearrangement joins TRBV5-6 to TRBJ2-5; D not resolved. Germline loops: CDR1 SGHDT, CDR2 YYEEEE. This CDR3 has 11 residues. V dropped 4 bases and J dropped 5 bases, with 6 bases sitting between them.